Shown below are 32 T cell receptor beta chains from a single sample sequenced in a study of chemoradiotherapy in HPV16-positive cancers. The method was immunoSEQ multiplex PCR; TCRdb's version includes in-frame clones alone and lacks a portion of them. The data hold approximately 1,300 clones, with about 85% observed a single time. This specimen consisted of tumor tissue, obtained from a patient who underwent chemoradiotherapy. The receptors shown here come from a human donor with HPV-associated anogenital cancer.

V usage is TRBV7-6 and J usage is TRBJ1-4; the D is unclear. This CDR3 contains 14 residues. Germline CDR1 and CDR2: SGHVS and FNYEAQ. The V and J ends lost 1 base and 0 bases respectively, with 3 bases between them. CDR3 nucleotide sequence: TGTGCCAGCAGCTTAGGCACAACTAATGAAAAACTGTTTTTT. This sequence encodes CASSLGTTNEKLFF.

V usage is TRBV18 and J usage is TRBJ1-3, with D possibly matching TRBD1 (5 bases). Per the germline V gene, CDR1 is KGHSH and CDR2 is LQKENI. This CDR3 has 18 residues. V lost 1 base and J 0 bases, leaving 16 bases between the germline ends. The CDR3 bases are TGTGCCAGCTCACCACGAACACAGGCCCCTTTCTCTGGAAACACCATATATTTT. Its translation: CASSPRTQAPFSGNTIYF.

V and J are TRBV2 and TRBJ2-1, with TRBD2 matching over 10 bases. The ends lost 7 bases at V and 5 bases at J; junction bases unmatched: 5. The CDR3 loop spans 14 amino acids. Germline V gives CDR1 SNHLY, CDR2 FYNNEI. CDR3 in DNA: TGTGCCAGCAACGGACTAGCGGCGGACAATGAGCAGTTCTTC. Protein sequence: CASNGLAADNEQFF.

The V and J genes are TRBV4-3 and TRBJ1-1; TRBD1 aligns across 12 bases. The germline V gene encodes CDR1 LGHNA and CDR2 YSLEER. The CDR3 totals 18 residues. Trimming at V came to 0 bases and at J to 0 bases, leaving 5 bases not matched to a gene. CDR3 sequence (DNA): TGCGCCAGCAGCCAAGATTTAGGGACAGGGGGCTTGAACACTGAAGCTTTCTTT. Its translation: CASSQDLGTGGLNTEAFF.

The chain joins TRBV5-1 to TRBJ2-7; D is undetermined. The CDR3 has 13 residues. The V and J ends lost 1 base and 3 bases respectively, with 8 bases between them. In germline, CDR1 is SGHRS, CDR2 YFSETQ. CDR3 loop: CASSLLGIYEQYF. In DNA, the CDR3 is TGCGCCAGCAGCTTGTTAGGGATCTACGAGCAGTACTTC.

The CDR3 loop reads CASSSSGGTDTQYF. The DNA for the CDR3 is TGTGCCAGCAGCTCAAGCGGGGGCACAGATACGCAGTATTTT. This chain connects TRBV7-2 to TRBJ2-3, with 7 bases aligning to TRBD2. The J segment lost 1 base and the V segment lost 4 bases, leaving 2 bases of the junction unmatched. The germline V gene has CDR1 SGHTA and CDR2 FQGNSA. The CDR3 extends over 14 amino acids.

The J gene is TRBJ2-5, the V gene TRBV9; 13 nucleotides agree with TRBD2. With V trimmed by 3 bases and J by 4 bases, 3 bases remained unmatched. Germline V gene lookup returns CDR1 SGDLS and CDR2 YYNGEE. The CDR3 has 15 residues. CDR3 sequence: CASSAGTSGIETQYF. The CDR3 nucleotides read TGTGCCAGCAGCGCGGGGACTAGCGGGATAGAGACCCAGTACTTC.

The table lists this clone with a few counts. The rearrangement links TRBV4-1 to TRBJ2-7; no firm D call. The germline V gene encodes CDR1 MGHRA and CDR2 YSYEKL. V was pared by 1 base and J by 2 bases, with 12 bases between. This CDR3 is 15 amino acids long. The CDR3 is CASSQGTEPPYEQYF. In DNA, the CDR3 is TGCGCCAGCAGCCAAGGGACGGAGCCCCCCTACGAGCAGTACTTC.

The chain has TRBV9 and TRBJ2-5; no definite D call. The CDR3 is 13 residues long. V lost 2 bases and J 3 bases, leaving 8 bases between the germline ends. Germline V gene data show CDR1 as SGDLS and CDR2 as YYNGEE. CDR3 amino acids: CASSVGRKETQYF. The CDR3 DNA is TGTGCCAGCAGCGTTGGACGGAAAGAGACCCAGTACTTC. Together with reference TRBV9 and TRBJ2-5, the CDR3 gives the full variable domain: DSGVTQTPKHLITATGQRVTLRCSPRSGDLSVYWYQQSLDQGLQFLIQYYNGEERAKGNILERFSAQQFPDLHSELNLSSLELGDSALYFCASSVGRKETQYFGPGTRLLVL.

The CDR3 region has the DNA TGTGCCGCCGGCAGGACTACCTACGAGCAGTACTTC. This codes for CAAGRTTYEQYF. The chain couples TRBV30 to TRBJ2-7, with D possibly TRBD2 on 6 matching bases. The CDR3 spans 12 residues. The V and J ends lost 8 bases and 2 bases respectively, with 13 bases between them. The germline V gene encodes CDR1 GTSNPN and CDR2 SVGIG (reference sequence).

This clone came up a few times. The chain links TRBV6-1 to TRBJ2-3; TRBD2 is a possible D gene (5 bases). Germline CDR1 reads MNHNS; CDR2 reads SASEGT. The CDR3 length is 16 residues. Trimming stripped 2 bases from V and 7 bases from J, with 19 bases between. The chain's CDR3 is CASSERGIKYENTQYF. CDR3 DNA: TGTGCCAGCAGTGAACGAGGGATTAAATACGAGAATACGCAGTATTTT.

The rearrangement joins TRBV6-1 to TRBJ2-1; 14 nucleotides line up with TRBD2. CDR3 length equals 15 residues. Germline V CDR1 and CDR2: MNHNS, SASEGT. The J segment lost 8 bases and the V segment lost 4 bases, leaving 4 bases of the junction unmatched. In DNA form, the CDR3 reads TGTGCCAGCAGTGGACTAGCGGGAGGGCCGGATGAGCAGTTCTTC. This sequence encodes CASSGLAGGPDEQFF.

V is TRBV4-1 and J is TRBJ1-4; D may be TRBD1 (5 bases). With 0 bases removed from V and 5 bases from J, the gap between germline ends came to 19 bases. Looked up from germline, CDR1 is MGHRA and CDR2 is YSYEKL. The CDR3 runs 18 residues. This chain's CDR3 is CASSQELSSGTGNEKLFF. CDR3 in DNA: TGCGCCAGCAGCCAAGAGTTATCTTCCGGGACGGGGAATGAAAAACTGTTTTTT.

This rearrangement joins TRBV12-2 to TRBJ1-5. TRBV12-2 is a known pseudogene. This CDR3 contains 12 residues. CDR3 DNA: TGTGCAAGTCGCTTAAATAATCAGCCCCAGCATTTT. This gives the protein CASRLNNQPQHF.

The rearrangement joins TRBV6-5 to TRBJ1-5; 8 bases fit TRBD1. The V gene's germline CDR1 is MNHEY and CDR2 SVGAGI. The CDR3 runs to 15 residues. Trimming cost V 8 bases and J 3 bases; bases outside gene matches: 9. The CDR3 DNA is TGTGCCAGCCGACGCGGACAGGGTCTCAATCAGCCCCAGCATTTT. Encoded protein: CASRRGQGLNQPQHF.

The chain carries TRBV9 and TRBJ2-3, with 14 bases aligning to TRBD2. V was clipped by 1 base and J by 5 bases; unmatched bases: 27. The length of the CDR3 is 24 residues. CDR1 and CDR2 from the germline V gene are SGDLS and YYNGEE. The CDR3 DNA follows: TGTGCCAGCAGCGTATCCACGGTATCTCATTGGGGGACTAGCGGGAGACGGGCGGGAGATACGCAGTATTTT. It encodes CASSVSTVSHWGTSGRRAGDTQYF. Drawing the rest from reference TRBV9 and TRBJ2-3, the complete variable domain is DSGVTQTPKHLITATGQRVTLRCSPRSGDLSVYWYQQSLDQGLQFLIQYYNGEERAKGNILERFSAQQFPDLHSELNLSSLELGDSALYFCASSVSTVSHWGTSGRRAGDTQYFGPGTRLTVL.

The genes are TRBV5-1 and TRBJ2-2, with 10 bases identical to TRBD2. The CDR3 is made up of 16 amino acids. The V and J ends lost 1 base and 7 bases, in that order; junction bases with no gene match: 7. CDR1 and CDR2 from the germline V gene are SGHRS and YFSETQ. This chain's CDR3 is CASSLRAGGPGGELFF. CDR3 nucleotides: TGCGCCAGCAGCTTGAGAGCGGGAGGGCCCGGCGGGGAGCTGTTTTTT.

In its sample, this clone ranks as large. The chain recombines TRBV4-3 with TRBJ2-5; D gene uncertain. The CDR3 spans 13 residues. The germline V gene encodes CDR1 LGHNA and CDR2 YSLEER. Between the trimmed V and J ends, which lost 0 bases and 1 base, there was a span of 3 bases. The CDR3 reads CASSQDFQETQYF. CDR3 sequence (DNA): TGCGCCAGCAGCCAAGACTTCCAAGAGACCCAGTACTTC.

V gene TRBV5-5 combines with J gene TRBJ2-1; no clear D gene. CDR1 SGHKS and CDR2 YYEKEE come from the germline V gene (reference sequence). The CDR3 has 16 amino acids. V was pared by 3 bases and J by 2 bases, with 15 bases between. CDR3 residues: CASSSFGSRAYNEQFF. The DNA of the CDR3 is TGTGCCAGCAGCTCGTTCGGGTCTAGGGCCTACAATGAGCAGTTCTTC.

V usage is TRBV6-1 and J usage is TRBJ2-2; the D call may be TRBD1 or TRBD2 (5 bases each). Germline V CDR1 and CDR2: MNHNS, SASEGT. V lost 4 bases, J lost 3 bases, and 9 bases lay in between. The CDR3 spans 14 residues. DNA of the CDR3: TGTGCCAGCAGTGGCCGGGGCTACACCGGGGAGCTGTTTTTT. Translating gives CASSGRGYTGELFF.

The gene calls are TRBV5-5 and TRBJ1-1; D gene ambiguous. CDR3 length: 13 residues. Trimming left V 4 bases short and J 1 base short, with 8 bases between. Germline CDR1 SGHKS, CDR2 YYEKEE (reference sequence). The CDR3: CASSVPSNTEAFF. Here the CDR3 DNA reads TGTGCCAGCAGCGTACCTTCGAACACTGAAGCTTTCTTT.

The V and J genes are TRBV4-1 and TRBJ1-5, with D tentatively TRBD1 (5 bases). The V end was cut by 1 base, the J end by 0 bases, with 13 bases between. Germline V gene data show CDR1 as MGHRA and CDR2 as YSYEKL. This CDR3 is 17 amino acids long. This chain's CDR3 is CASSQVSGGISNQPQHF. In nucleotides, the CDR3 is TGCGCCAGCAGCCAAGTAAGCGGGGGTATTAGCAATCAGCCCCAGCATTTT.

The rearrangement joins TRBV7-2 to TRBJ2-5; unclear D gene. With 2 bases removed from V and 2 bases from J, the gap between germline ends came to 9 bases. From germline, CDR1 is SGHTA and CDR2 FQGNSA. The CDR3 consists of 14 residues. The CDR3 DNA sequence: TGTGCCAGCAGCTTAAGTTTGGGGCAAGAGACCCAGTACTTC. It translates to CASSLSLGQETQYF.

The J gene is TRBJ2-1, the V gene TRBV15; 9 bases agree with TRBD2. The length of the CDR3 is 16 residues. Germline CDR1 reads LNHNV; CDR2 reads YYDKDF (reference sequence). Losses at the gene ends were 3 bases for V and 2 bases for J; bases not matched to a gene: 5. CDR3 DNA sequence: TGTGCCACCAGCAGTTTTTTAGCGGGGGCCTACAATGAGCAGTTCTTC. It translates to CATSSFLAGAYNEQFF.

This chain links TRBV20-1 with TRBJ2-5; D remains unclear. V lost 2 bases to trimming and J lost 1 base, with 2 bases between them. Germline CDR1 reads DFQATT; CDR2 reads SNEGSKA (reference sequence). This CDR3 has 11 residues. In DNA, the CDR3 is TGCAGTGCTAGACTCCAAGAGACCCAGTACTTC. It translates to CSARLQETQYF.

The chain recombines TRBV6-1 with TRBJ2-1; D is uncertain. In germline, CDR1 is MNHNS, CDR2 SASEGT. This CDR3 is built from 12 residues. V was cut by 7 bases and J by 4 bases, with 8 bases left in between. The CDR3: CASTLLYNEQFF. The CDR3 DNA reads TGTGCCAGCACTCTCTTATACAATGAGCAGTTCTTC.

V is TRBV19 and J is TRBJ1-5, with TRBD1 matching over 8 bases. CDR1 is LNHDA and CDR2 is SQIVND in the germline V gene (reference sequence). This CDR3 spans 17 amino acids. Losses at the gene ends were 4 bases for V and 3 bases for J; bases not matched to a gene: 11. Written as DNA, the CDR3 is TGTGCCAGTAGTAAGGGGCTGGACAGGGAAAACAATCAGCCCCAGCATTTT. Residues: CASSKGLDRENNQPQHF.

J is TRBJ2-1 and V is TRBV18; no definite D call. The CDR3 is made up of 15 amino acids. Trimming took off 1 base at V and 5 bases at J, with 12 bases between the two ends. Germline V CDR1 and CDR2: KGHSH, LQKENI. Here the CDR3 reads CASSPLSHVDNEQFF. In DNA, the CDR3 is TGTGCCAGCTCACCACTTTCCCATGTGGACAATGAGCAGTTCTTC.

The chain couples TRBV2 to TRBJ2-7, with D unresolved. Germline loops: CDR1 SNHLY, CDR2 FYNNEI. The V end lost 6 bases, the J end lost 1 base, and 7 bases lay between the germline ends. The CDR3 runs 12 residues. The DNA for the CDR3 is TGTGCCAGCAGGTCTTCATCCTACGAGCAGTACTTC. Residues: CASRSSSYEQYF.

The CDR3 is CASSLDDREGTEAFF. In DNA, the CDR3 is TGTGCCAGCAGCTTGGACGACAGGGAGGGAACTGAAGCTTTCTTT. This chain links TRBV5-6 with TRBJ1-1; 7 positions match TRBD1. Germline V gene sequence: CDR1 SGHDT, CDR2 YYEEEE. The J segment lost 5 bases and the V segment lost 0 bases, leaving 7 bases of the junction unmatched. This CDR3 spans 15 amino acids.

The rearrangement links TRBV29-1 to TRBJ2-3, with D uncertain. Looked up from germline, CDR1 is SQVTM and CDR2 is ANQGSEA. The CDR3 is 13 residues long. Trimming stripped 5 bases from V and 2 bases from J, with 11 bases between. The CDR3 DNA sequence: TGCAGCGTTACCAGGAGCTACACAGATACGCAGTATTTT. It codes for CSVTRSYTDTQYF.

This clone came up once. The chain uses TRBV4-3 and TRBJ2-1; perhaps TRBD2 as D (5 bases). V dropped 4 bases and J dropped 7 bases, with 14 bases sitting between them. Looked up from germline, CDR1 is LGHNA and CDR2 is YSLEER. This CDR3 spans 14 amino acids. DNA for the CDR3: TGCGCCAGCAGCCGCGTCCCAGCGGCGAATGAGCAGTTCTTC. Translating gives CASSRVPAANEQFF.